Reported below is one TCR beta chain. The V gene lost 4 bases and the J gene lost 8 bases, with 14 bases spanning the gap. The germline gives CDR1 ENHRY, CDR2 SYGVKD. This CDR3 contains 13 residues. The sample originates from a study of blood T cell repertoires in COVID-19. For the study at large: Researchers got acute and convalescent COVID-19 samples from the United States, Italy and Spain.

TCRdb's table, derived via immunoSEQ multiplex PCR, lists solely in-frame clones and lacks some. The repertoire holds a few hundred thousand clones, with more than 75% as singletons. The V call is TRBV10-3, the J call TRBJ1-2; D uncertain. This receptor was taken from a human donor with acute or convalescent COVID-19. The donor label of this sample is uncertain. Material: peripheral blood. In nucleotides, the CDR3 is TGTGCCATCAGTGGGGAGTGGGCGGGAGGCTACACCTTC. Translating gives CAISGEWAGGYTF.